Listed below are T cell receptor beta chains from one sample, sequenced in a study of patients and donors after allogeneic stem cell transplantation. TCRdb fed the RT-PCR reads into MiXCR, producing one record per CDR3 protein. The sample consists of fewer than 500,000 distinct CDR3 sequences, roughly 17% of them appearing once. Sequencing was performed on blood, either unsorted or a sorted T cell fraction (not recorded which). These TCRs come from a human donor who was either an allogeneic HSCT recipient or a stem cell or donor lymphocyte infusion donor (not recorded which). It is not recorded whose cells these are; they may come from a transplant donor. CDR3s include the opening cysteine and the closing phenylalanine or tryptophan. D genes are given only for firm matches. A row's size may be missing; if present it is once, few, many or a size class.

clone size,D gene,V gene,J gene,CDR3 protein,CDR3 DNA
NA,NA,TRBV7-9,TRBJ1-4,CASSRPLTGGSEKLFF,TGTGCCAGCAGCCGCCCGTTAACGGGGGGAAGCGAAAAACTGTTTTTT
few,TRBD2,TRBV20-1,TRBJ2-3,CSVPGLAGGRSWTQYF,TGCAGTGTCCCGGGACTAGCGGGAGGGCGTTCTTGGACGCAGTATTTT
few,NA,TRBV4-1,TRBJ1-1,CASSQPWPGKAFF,TGCGCCAGCAGCCAACCTTGGCCCGGTAAAGCTTTCTTT
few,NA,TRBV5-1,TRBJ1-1,CASTGLNTEAFF,TGCGCCAGCACGGGACTGAACACTGAAGCTTTCTTT
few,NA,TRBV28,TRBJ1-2,CASSFNGGYGYTF,TGTGCCAGCAGCTTCAACGGTGGCTATGGCTACACCTTC
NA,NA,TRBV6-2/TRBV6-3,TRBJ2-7,CASTTDGAGSYEQYF,TGTGCCAGCACCACGGACGGGGCAGGCAGCTACGAGCAGTACTTC
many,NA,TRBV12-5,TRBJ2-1,CASGLVRSVLANYNEQFF,TGTGCTAGTGGTTTGGTACGTTCGGTTCTAGCGAACTACAATGAGCAGTTCTTC
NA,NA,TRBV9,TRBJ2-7,CASSMGTRPYEQYF,TGTGCCAGCAGCATGGGTACTCGGCCCTACGAGCAGTACTTC
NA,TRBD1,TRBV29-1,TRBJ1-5,CSVERGLPYSNQPQHF,TGCAGCGTTGAGAGGGGGCTCCCTTATAGCAATCAGCCCCAGCATTTT
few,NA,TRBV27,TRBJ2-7,CASSLYGVLLEQYF,TGTGCCAGCAGTTTATACGGAGTCCTTCTAGAGCAGTACTTC
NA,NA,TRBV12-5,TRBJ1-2,CASGNIRDPDTNYGYTF,TGTGCTAGTGGTAACATCCGGGACCCTGATACTAACTATGGCTACACCTTC
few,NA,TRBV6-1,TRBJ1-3,CASSRTGHSGNTIYF,TGTGCCAGCAGCCGCACAGGGCACTCTGGAAACACCATATATTTT
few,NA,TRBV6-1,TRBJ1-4,CASSRTSMEKLFF,TGTGCCAGCAGTCGGACGTCCATGGAAAAACTGTTTTTT
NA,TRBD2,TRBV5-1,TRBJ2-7,CASSLGERGTYEQYF,TGCGCCAGCAGCTTGGGGGAGCGGGGAACCTACGAGCAGTACTTC
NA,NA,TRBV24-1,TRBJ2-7,CATTPGSGRSSEQYF,TGTGCCACCACCCCGGGGTCGGGGCGCTCCTCCGAGCAGTACTTC
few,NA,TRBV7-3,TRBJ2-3,CASSANSVSTDTQYF,TGTGCCAGCAGCGCAAACAGCGTGAGCACAGATACGCAGTATTTT
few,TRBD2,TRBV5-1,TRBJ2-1,CASSFSGVYEQFF,TGCGCCAGCAGCTTTAGCGGGGTCTATGAGCAGTTCTTC
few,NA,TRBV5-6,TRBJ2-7,CASSSVDEQYF,TGTGCCAGCAGCTCCGTCGACGAGCAGTACTTC
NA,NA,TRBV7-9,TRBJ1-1,CASSASEGVNTEAFF,TGTGCCAGCAGCGCATCGGAGGGGGTGAACACTGAAGCTTTCTTT
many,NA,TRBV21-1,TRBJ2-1,CASSKARGLNEQFF,TGTGCCAGCAGCAAAGCCAGGGGGCTCAATGAGCAGTTCTTC
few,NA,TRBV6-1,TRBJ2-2,CASSRPRAGELFF,TGTGCCAGCAGCCGGCCAAGGGCCGGGGAGCTGTTTTTT
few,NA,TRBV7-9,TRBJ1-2,CASSYRTESNYGYTF,TGTGCCAGCAGCTATCGGACGGAGTCTAACTATGGCTACACCTTC
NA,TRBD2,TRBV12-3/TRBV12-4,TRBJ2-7,CASSPTRASGSYEQYF,TGTGCCAGCAGTCCAACGCGAGCTAGCGGGAGTTACGAGCAGTACTTC
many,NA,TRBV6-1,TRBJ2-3,CASSPDSTDTQYF,TGTGCCAGCAGCCCGGACAGCACAGATACGCAGTATTTT
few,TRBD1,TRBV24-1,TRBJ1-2,CATSDLRQGAYGYTF,TGTGCCACCAGTGATTTGAGACAGGGTGCCTATGGCTACACCTTC
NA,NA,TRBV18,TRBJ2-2,CASGAPTGELFF,TGTGCCAGCGGGGCGCCCACCGGGGAGCTGTTTTTT
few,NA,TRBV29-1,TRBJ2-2,CSVTTANTGELFF,TGCAGCGTTACCACAGCGAACACCGGGGAGCTGTTTTTT
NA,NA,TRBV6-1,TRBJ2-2,CASTHRRVGTGELFF,TGTGCCAGCACCCACAGAAGGGTTGGGACCGGGGAGCTGTTTTTT
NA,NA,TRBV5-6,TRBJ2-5,CASSPTGKEGETQYF,TGTGCCAGCAGCCCCACCGGAAAAGAGGGGGAGACCCAGTACTTC
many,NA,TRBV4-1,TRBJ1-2,CASSQDSRDYGYTF,TGCGCCAGCAGCCAAGATAGCAGGGACTATGGCTACACCTTC
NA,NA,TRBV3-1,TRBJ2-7,CASSQGRLEGSYEQYF,TGTGCCAGCAGCCAAGGCCGACTAGAAGGGTCCTACGAGCAGTACTTC
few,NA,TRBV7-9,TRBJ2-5,CASSLIGPGVNRETQYF,TGTGCCAGCAGCTTGATAGGTCCCGGGGTGAATCGAGAGACCCAGTACTTC
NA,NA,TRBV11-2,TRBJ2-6,CASSLGGKWRSSGANVLTF,TGTGCCAGCAGCTTAGGAGGAAAATGGAGAAGCTCTGGGGCCAACGTCCTGACTTTC
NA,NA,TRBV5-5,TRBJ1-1,CASSLQGSMNTEAFF,TGTGCCAGCAGCCTACAAGGGTCCATGAACACTGAAGCTTTCTTT
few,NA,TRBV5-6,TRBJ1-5,CASSLGTGGGNQPQHF,TGTGCCAGCAGCTTGGGGACGGGAGGGGGAAATCAGCCCCAGCATTTT